What follows are 12 T cell receptor beta chains derived from one specimen sequenced in a study of cytomegalovirus exposure and HLA in healthy donors. Primers: 60 Vbeta forward and 13 Jbeta reverse. The data were produced by immunoSEQ multiplex PCR, yet TCRdb's version contains in-frame clones alone and is incomplete. Listed are around 100,000 clones; around 0.6% falls within the top ten. Specimen: PBMCs. These TCRs come from a man aged 50 or older in good health and CMV-seronegative.

The chain uses TRBV25-1 and TRBJ2-1; maybe TRBD2 (5 bases). Germline V gene data show CDR1 as MGHDK and CDR2 as SYGVNS. Trimming took off 4 bases at V and 4 bases at J, with 14 bases between the two ends. The length of the CDR3 is 15 residues. CDR3 sequence reads: CASSVQRERYNEQFF. DNA for the CDR3: TGTGCCAGCAGTGTCCAAAGGGAGAGGTACAATGAGCAGTTCTTC.

The CDR3 loop is CASRPRGGTEAFF. As DNA, the CDR3 is TGTGCCAGCAGACCCCGGGGGGGGACTGAAGCTTTCTTT. The chain recombines TRBV6-5 with TRBJ1-1, with D tentatively TRBD1 (5 bases). The CDR3 extends over 13 amino acids. The germline V gene encodes CDR1 MNHEY and CDR2 SVGAGI. The V end lost 6 bases, the J end lost 5 bases, and 13 bases lay between the germline ends.

The V gene is TRBV18, the J gene TRBJ2-2, with 9 bases that match TRBD1. CDR3 length: 17 amino acids. V lost 3 bases to trimming and J lost 5 bases; unmatched junction nucleotides: 10. The germline V gene encodes CDR1 KGHSH and CDR2 LQKENI. CDR3 loop: CASSPVSRQGGTGELFF. CDR3 DNA sequence: TGTGCCAGCTCACCTGTCAGTAGACAGGGGGGGACCGGGGAGCTGTTTTTT. Looking up the rest from reference TRBV18 and TRBJ2-2 gives the full variable domain: NAGVMQNPRHLVRRRGQEARLRCSPMKGHSHVYWYRQLPEEGLKFMVYLQKENIIDESGMPKERFSAEFPKEGPSILRIQQVVRGDSAAYFCASSPVSRQGGTGELFFGEGSRLTVL.

V usage is TRBV6-1 and J usage is TRBJ1-2; D not resolved. Germline V gene lookup returns CDR1 MNHNS and CDR2 SASEGT. The CDR3 spans 15 residues. With 3 bases removed from V and 4 bases from J, the gap between germline ends came to 15 bases. DNA of the CDR3: TGTGCCAGCAGTGATAAGCCCGGAGCTACCTATGGCTACACCTTC. Its translation: CASSDKPGATYGYTF.

This chain links TRBV10-3 with TRBJ2-5; D possibly corresponds to TRBD1 (7 bases). CDR3 length: 15 residues. CDR1 is ENHRY, CDR2 SYGVKD, per germline. The germline V and J ends were trimmed by 1 base and 5 bases, with 14 bases remaining between them. The chain's CDR3 is CAISEYGGGRETQYF. In DNA form, the CDR3 reads TGTGCCATCAGTGAGTACGGAGGGGGCCGGGAGACCCAGTACTTC.

The chain combines TRBV6-1 with TRBJ1-6, with 7 bases lining up with TRBD1. The CDR3 runs 15 residues. The V gene end was trimmed by 0 bases and the J gene end by 8 bases; junction bases not matched to a gene: 4. In germline, CDR1 is MNHNS, CDR2 SASEGT. CDR3 in DNA: TGTGCCAGCAGTGAAGCTAGACAGGGATATTCACCCCTCCACTTT. This translates into CASSEARQGYSPLHF.

This rearrangement joins TRBV29-1 to TRBJ1-1, with D tentatively TRBD1 (6 bases). Germline loops: CDR1 SQVTM, CDR2 ANQGSEA. V lost 5 bases and J lost 3, with 13 bases in between. CDR3 length: 13 amino acids. This chain's CDR3 is CSVKRGGDTEAFF. DNA for the CDR3: TGCAGCGTTAAGAGGGGGGGGGACACTGAAGCTTTCTTT.

The chain couples TRBV7-2 to TRBJ1-5; TRBD1 might be the D (5 bases). V was pared by 5 bases and J by 2 bases, with 10 bases between. Germline assignment: CDR1 SGHTA and CDR2 FQGNSA. CDR3 length: 14 amino acids. CDR3 protein: CASSLEGGNQPQHF. For the CDR3, the DNA is TGTGCCAGCAGCCTAGAAGGGGGCAATCAGCCCCAGCATTTT.

The chain employs TRBV27 and TRBJ1-1; maybe TRBD1 (5 bases). Looked up from germline, CDR1 is MNHEY and CDR2 is SMNVEV (reference sequence). This CDR3 contains 15 residues. Trimming cost V 7 bases and J 3 bases, with 18 bases left between them. DNA of the CDR3: TGTGCCAGCACCCCTGGGAGGGGCTGGCACACTGAAGCTTTCTTT. It codes for CASTPGRGWHTEAFF.

The rearrangement uses TRBV29-1 and TRBJ2-1, with no clear D. Trimming pared 8 bases from V and 2 bases from J, leaving 16 bases between. The V gene's germline CDR1 is SQVTM and CDR2 ANQGSEA. There are 14 residues in the CDR3. CDR3 sequence: CSSNTVEAYNEQFF. The CDR3 DNA reads TGCAGCTCAAATACCGTAGAGGCCTACAATGAGCAGTTCTTC.

The V call is TRBV7-2, the J call TRBJ1-1; D not certain. CDR3 length: 14 residues. Looked up from germline, CDR1 is SGHTA and CDR2 is FQGNSA. V was pared by 5 bases and J by 1 base, with 11 bases between. The CDR3, as DNA: TGTGCCAGCAGCCTTAGAATTGGGAACACTGAAGCTTTCTTT. Translating gives CASSLRIGNTEAFF.

The DNA of the CDR3 is TGTGCCAGCAGCTTAGTGTTAAACACTGAAGCTTTCTTT. It specifies CASSLVLNTEAFF. This chain links TRBV11-2 with TRBJ1-1; D is undetermined. CDR3 length: 13 amino acids. Trimming removed 1 base from V and 2 bases from J, with 5 bases in between. Germline CDR1 is SGHAT and CDR2 is FQNNGV. The variable domain in full, completed from reference TRBV11-2 and TRBJ1-1, reads EAGVAQSPRYKIIEKRQSVAFWCNPISGHATLYWYQQILGQGPKLLIQFQNNGVVDDSQLPKDRFSAERLKGVDSTLKIQPAKLEDSAVYLCASSLVLNTEAFFGQGTRLTVV.